Presented here are 26 T cell receptor beta chains from one specimen sequenced in a study of cytomegalovirus exposure and HLA in healthy donors. Primers included in the PCR were 60 Vbeta and 13 Jbeta primers. Using immunoSEQ multiplex PCR, the repertoire was profiled, and TCRdb retains in-frame clones only, with some absent. The sample shows about 150,000 clones, 70% to 80% of them seen only once. Material: PBMCs. The receptors were sampled from a man aged 35 to 55 in good health and CMV-seropositive.

The chain recombines TRBV6-4 with TRBJ2-7, with TRBD2 as a possible D gene (7 bases). CDR1 MRHNA and CDR2 SNTAGT come from the germline V gene. The CDR3 length is 16 residues. Between the trimmed V and J ends, which lost 2 bases and 3 bases, there was a span of 17 bases. The CDR3 DNA sequence: TGTGCCAGCAGTGACACGAGGGAGGGGGGAATCTACGAGCAGTACTTC. Encoded protein: CASSDTREGGIYEQYF.

Of note for this clone: This likely reflects a read error, since a far larger clone is one base away. The chain carries TRBV6-5 and TRBJ1-2; D is unresolved. Germline V gene lookup returns CDR1 MNHEY and CDR2 SVGAGI. The CDR3 is 12 residues long. V lost 2 bases and J lost 8, with 9 bases in between. The CDR3 is CASSYGGNGYTF. The CDR3 nucleotides read TGTGCCAGCAGTTACGGCGGGAACGGCTACACCTTC.

The CDR3 spells CASSYSPTGGPRGYTF. CDR3 sequence (DNA): TGTGCCAGCAGTTACAGCCCGACAGGGGGCCCTCGGGGCTACACCTTC. The chain carries TRBV6-5 and TRBJ1-2; 10 positions agree with TRBD1. The CDR3 contains 16 residues. V lost 2 bases, J lost 8 bases, and 11 bases stayed unmatched. The germline V gene encodes CDR1 MNHEY and CDR2 SVGAGI.

The gene calls are TRBV28 and TRBJ1-3, with D hard to call. The CDR3 totals 16 residues. Deletions cut 6 bases from V and 0 bases from J, with 15 bases between. Germline V gene sequence: CDR1 MDHEN, CDR2 SYDVKM. The CDR3 DNA sequence: TGTGCCAGCAGCCCCCCCCCGGGATCCTCTGGAAACACCATATATTTT. The encoded protein is CASSPPPGSSGNTIYF.

This clone was seen only a few times. The chain uses TRBV28 and TRBJ2-3; 10 bases match TRBD2. V lost 2 bases, J lost 1 base, and 3 bases stayed unmatched. This CDR3 contains 16 residues. Per the germline V gene, CDR1 is MDHEN and CDR2 is SYDVKM. The CDR3: CASSLGLAGGTDTQYF. The CDR3 DNA is TGTGCCAGCAGTTTAGGGCTAGCGGGAGGCACAGATACGCAGTATTTT.

The chain joins TRBV4-3 to TRBJ1-5; tentative D call: TRBD1 (6 bases). Germline CDR1 reads LGHNA; CDR2 reads YSLEER. V lost 1 base, J lost 9 bases, and 16 bases lay in between. The CDR3 extends over 15 amino acids. CDR3 protein: CASSQGRQGNRPQHF. The CDR3 DNA follows: TGCGCCAGCAGCCAAGGGCGTCAGGGGAACCGGCCCCAGCATTTT.

This chain uses TRBV19 with TRBJ2-3; a weak D match, TRBD1 (5 bases). Germline V CDR1 and CDR2: LNHDA, SQIVND (reference sequence). V shed 7 bases and J shed 4 bases, with 12 bases lying between them. CDR3 size: 13 residues. CDR3 sequence reads: CASIPPGSDTQYF. Written as DNA, the CDR3 is TGTGCCAGTATTCCACCAGGGTCAGATACGCAGTATTTT.

V gene TRBV5-1 combines with J gene TRBJ1-2, with D possibly TRBD1 on 5 matching bases. Germline CDR1 and CDR2: SGHRS and YFSETQ. Trimming took off 0 bases at V and 3 bases at J, with 12 bases between the two ends. The CDR3 totals 15 residues. In DNA form, the CDR3 reads TGCGCCAGCAGCTTGGAGGGCACGGGGGACTATGGCTACACCTTC. Translated: CASSLEGTGDYGYTF. Combining the CDR3 with reference TRBV5-1 and TRBJ1-2 gives the whole variable domain KAGVTQTPRYLIKTRGQQVTLSCSPISGHRSVSWYQQTPGQGLQFLFEYFSETQRNKGNFPGRFSGRQFSNSRSEMNVSTLELGDSALYLCASSLEGTGDYGYTFGSGTRLTVV.

CDR3 coding DNA: TGTGCCAGCAGCTTTAGACAACCCCCCTACTACGAGCAGTACTTC. This codes for CASSFRQPPYYEQYF. This sequence joins TRBV5-6 and TRBJ2-7; D is ambiguous. In germline, CDR1 is SGHDT, CDR2 YYEEEE. With 2 bases removed from V and 3 bases from J, the gap between germline ends came to 15 bases. The CDR3 length is 15 residues.

The chain has TRBV30 and TRBJ1-5, with D maybe TRBD1 (5 bases). This CDR3 is 13 amino acids long. The germline V gene encodes CDR1 GTSNPN and CDR2 SVGIG (reference sequence). The germline V and J ends were trimmed by 4 bases and 4 bases, with 11 bases remaining between them. The CDR3 reads CAWTGNQNQPQHF. DNA of the CDR3: TGTGCCTGGACAGGGAATCAAAATCAGCCCCAGCATTTT.

As DNA, the CDR3 is TGTGCCAGCAGCCCATCAACAGGGGGCTCTGGGGCCAACGTCCTGACTTTC. Translating gives CASSPSTGGSGANVLTF. This chain uses TRBV7-2 with TRBJ2-6; 8 bases match TRBD1. CDR1 and CDR2 (germline): SGHTA, FQGNSA. The trim removed 5 bases at V and 0 bases at J, leaving 6 bases unmatched. This CDR3 contains 17 residues. Full variable domain (outside the CDR3, taken from reference TRBV7-2 and TRBJ2-6): GAGVSQSPSNKVTEKGKDVELRCDPISGHTALYWYRQSLGQGLEFLIYFQGNSAPDKSGLPSDRFSAERTGGSVSTLTIQRTQQEDSAVYLCASSPSTGGSGANVLTFGAGSRLTVL.

This clone was seen a handful of times. V usage is TRBV7-2 and J usage is TRBJ2-5; 11 nucleotides align to TRBD2. This CDR3 spans 16 amino acids. Unmatched junction bases numbered 10, after V lost 5 bases and J lost 5 bases. The V gene's germline CDR1 is SGHTA and CDR2 FQGNSA. In DNA, the CDR3 is TGTGCCAGCAGCCCCAATAGCGGGAGGGCCGGGGAGACCCAGTACTTC. Its translation: CASSPNSGRAGETQYF.

This clone has just a few counts. The rearrangement uses TRBV6-5 and TRBJ1-3; D might be TRBD1 (5 bases). CDR3 length: 12 amino acids. With 8 bases removed from V and 4 bases from J, the gap between germline ends came to 9 bases. Germline V gives CDR1 MNHEY, CDR2 SVGAGI. CDR3 in DNA: TGTGCCAGCTTGGGGGGGGGAAACACCATATATTTT. This gives the protein CASLGGGNTIYF.

The CDR3 sequence: CASSLGTSGNNEQFF. In DNA form, the CDR3 reads TGTGCCAGCAGTCTCGGGACTAGCGGAAACAATGAGCAGTTCTTC. The genes are TRBV27 and TRBJ2-1; 11 bases line up with TRBD2. Germline V lookup: CDR1 MNHEY, CDR2 SMNVEV (reference sequence). Trimming at V came to 5 bases and at J to 5 bases, leaving 5 bases not matched to a gene. The CDR3 consists of 15 residues.

This clone was found a few times. The chain's CDR3 is CASSDGTSDEQYF. CDR3 coding DNA: TGTGCCAGCAGTGACGGGACTAGCGACGAGCAGTACTTC. This chain links TRBV2 with TRBJ2-7; 10 bases match TRBD2. CDR1 and CDR2 (germline): SNHLY, FYNNEI. V gave up 3 bases and J gave up 5 bases; unmatched junction bases: 1. This CDR3 spans 13 amino acids.

V and J are TRBV27 and TRBJ1-4; D remains ambiguous. Deletions cut 5 bases from V and 7 bases from J, with 14 bases between. The germline CDR1 and CDR2 sequences are MNHEY and SMNVEV (reference sequence). The CDR3 length is 14 residues. This chain's CDR3 is CASSPRGGFEKLFF. The CDR3 DNA follows: TGTGCCAGCAGTCCGCGTGGAGGGTTTGAAAAACTGTTTTTT. The full variable domain, in which reference TRBV27 and TRBJ1-4 provide the parts outside the CDR3, is EAQVTQNPRYLITVTGKKLTVTCSQNMNHEYMSWYRQDPGLGLRQIYYSMNVEVTDKGDVPEGYKVSRKEKRNFPLILESPSPNQTSLYFCASSPRGGFEKLFFGSGTQLSVL.

In its sample, this clone was seen a few times. The chain recombines TRBV13 with TRBJ2-7; TRBD1 is a possible D gene (5 bases). The CDR3 loop spans 17 amino acids. Trimming stripped 4 bases from V and 1 base from J, with 20 bases between. CDR1 and CDR2 (germline): PRHDT, FYEKMQ (reference sequence). CDR3 sequence reads: CASSSNDLRQRSYEQYF. The CDR3 bases are TGTGCCAGCAGCTCTAACGACCTCAGACAGAGATCCTACGAGCAGTACTTC.

Regarding this clone: Other DNA variants within this sample encode the same CDR3. The rearrangement uses TRBV14 and TRBJ2-6; D is possibly TRBD1 (7 bases). Germline lookup yields CDR1 SGHDN and CDR2 FVKESK. CDR3 size: 17 residues. Trimming left V 4 bases short and J 2 bases short, with 15 bases between. CDR3 residues: CASSRGDRTPGANVLTF. The CDR3 DNA sequence: TGTGCCAGCAGCCGGGGGGACAGAACTCCTGGGGCCAACGTCCTGACTTTC.

The chain recombines TRBV6-1 with TRBJ2-7; TRBD1 might be the D (8 bases). Trimming stripped 0 bases from V and 3 bases from J, with 18 bases between. From germline, CDR1 is MNHNS and CDR2 SASEGT. CDR3 length equals 17 residues. CDR3 loop: CASSEALTTGEGYEQYF. DNA for the CDR3: TGTGCCAGCAGTGAAGCGCTAACGACAGGGGAGGGCTACGAGCAGTACTTC.

The rearrangement links TRBV7-2 to TRBJ2-7; TRBD1 agrees at 8 bases. The CDR3 loop spans 14 amino acids. Germline-derived CDR1 and CDR2 are SGHTA and FQGNSA. With V trimmed by 1 base and J by 3 bases, 2 bases remained unmatched. The CDR3 spells CASSLVGTGYEQYF. The CDR3 DNA is TGTGCCAGCAGCTTAGTGGGGACAGGCTACGAGCAGTACTTC.

V usage is TRBV7-6 and J usage is TRBJ2-7, with 13 bases fitting TRBD2. Germline loops: CDR1 SGHVS, CDR2 FNYEAQ. The CDR3 length is 15 residues. The V gene end was trimmed by 4 bases and the J gene end by 3 bases; junction bases not matched to a gene: 3. The CDR3 sequence is CASSSGTSGIYEQYF. DNA for the CDR3: TGTGCCAGCAGCTCCGGGACTAGCGGGATCTACGAGCAGTACTTC.

The chain couples TRBV27 to TRBJ2-1; 7 bases match TRBD1. Germline V gene sequence: CDR1 MNHEY, CDR2 SMNVEV (reference sequence). The CDR3 has 14 residues. V dropped 10 bases and J dropped 8; count of bases not matched to a gene: 14. Here the CDR3 reads CATRVRQGLDEQFF. The CDR3 nucleotides read TGTGCCACCAGAGTACGACAGGGATTGGATGAGCAGTTCTTC.

This chain uses TRBV11-2 with TRBJ2-2; D call uncertain. This CDR3 is built from 14 residues. V shed 0 bases and J shed 6 bases, with 8 bases lying between them. Germline assignment: CDR1 SGHAT and CDR2 FQNNGV. In nucleotides, the CDR3 is TGTGCCAGCAGCTTAGATCGCTATTCCGGGGAGCTGTTTTTT. Its protein product is CASSLDRYSGELFF.

The chain links TRBV27 to TRBJ2-2, with D perhaps matching TRBD2 (5 bases). The CDR3 spans 15 residues. Trimming took 7 bases from V and 0 from J, leaving 12 bases between them. Germline loops: CDR1 MNHEY, CDR2 SMNVEV (reference sequence). The CDR3 reads CASTARAANTGELFF. The CDR3, as DNA: TGTGCCAGCACGGCGCGGGCAGCGAACACCGGGGAGCTGTTTTTT.

CDR3 DNA: TGTGCCAGCAGCTTAGCCGAGCCGCCCGGGGAGCTGTTTTTT. This sequence encodes CASSLAEPPGELFF. The chain uses TRBV7-2 and TRBJ2-2; D is unclear. V was clipped by 0 bases and J by 6 bases, with 8 bases between them. Per the germline V gene, CDR1 is SGHTA and CDR2 is FQGNSA. The CDR3 contains 14 residues.

The J gene is TRBJ1-5, the V gene TRBV6-1; 8 bases line up with TRBD1. The ends lost 3 bases at V and 7 bases at J; junction bases unmatched: 8. Germline values: CDR1 MNHNS, CDR2 SASEGT. CDR3 length equals 15 residues. The CDR3, as DNA: TGTGCCAGCAGTGAGGCCCAGGGGGCTAGGCAGCCCCAGCATTTT. Its translation: CASSEAQGARQPQHF.